The source of this T cell receptor (beta chain) is a study of technical replicates of blood from a handful of donors. Profiling relied on immunoSEQ multiplex PCR, and the TCRdb table lists in-frame clones only, not all of them. The profile shows more than 65,000 clones, around 94% of them singletons. V trimming: 3 bases; J trimming: 6 bases; junction bases outside the gene matches: 12. This CDR3 comprises 16 residues. CDR1 is SEHNR, CDR2 FQNEAQ, per germline (reference sequence). The J gene is TRBJ1-2, the V gene TRBV7-9; TRBD1 matches 8 bases. The sample was T cells isolated from PBMCs. This clonotype was sampled from a human donor in good health. The CDR3 loop reads CASSLDRDTLFHGYTF. CDR3 DNA sequence: TGTGCCAGCAGCTTGGACAGGGACACCCTGTTTCATGGCTACACCTTC.